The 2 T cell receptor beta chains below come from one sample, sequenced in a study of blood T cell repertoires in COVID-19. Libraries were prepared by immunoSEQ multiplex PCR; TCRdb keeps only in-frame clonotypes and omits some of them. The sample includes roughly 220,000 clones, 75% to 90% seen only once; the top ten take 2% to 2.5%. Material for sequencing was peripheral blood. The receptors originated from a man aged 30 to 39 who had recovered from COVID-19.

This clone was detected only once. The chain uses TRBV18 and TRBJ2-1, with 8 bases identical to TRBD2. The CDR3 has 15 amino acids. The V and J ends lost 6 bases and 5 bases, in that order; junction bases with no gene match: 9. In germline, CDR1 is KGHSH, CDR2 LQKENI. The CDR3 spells CASSPLAGPHNEQFF. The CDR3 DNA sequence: TGTGCCAGCTCTCCCTTAGCGGGGCCCCACAATGAGCAGTTCTTC.

Here the CDR3 reads CASSQDRRGLPTDTQYF. The CDR3 DNA follows: TGTGCCAGCAGCCAAGATCGGCGGGGGCTTCCCACAGATACGCAGTATTTT. The chain employs TRBV4-2 and TRBJ2-3; a possible D gene is TRBD2 (7 bases). V lost 0 bases, J lost 2 bases, and 15 bases lay in between. Germline V gene sequence: CDR1 LGHNA, CDR2 YNFKEQ. This CDR3 contains 17 residues.